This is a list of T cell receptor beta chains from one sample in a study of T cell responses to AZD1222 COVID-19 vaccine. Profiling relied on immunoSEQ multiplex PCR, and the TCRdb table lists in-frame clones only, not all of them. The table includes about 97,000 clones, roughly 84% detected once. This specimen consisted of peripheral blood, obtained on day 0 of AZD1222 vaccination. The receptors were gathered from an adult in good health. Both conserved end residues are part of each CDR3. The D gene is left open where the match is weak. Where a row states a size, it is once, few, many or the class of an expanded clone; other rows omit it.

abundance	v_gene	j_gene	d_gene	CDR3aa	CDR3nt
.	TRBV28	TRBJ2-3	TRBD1	CASVETGLNTDTQYF	TGTGCCAGTGTCGAGACAGGGCTTAATACAGATACGCAGTATTTT
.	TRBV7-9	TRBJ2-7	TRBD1	CASSGTGGNYEQYF	TGTGCCAGCAGCGGGACAGGGGGGAACTACGAGCAGTACTTC
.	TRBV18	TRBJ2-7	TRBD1	CASSPGPGGLEKSYEQYF	TGTGCCAGCTCACCCGGCCCAGGGGGCCTAGAGAAGTCCTACGAGCAGTACTTC
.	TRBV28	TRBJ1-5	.	CASSLGGHSNQPQHF	TGTGCCAGCAGTTTAGGGGGCCATAGCAATCAGCCCCAGCATTTT
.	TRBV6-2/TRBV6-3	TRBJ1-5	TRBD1	CASSQLGQGYNQPQHF	TGTGCCAGCAGCCAACTTGGACAGGGATACAATCAGCCCCAGCATTTT
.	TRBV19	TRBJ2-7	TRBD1	CASRNRDRDYEQYF	TGTGCCAGTAGGAACCGGGACAGGGACTACGAGCAGTACTTC
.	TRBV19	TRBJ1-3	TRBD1	CASSPRDRGSGNTIYF	TGTGCCAGTAGTCCACGTGACAGGGGCTCTGGAAACACCATATATTTT
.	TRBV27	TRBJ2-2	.	CASSQNRGGMNTGELFF	TGTGCCAGCAGCCAGAACAGAGGCGGGATGAACACCGGGGAGCTGTTTTTT
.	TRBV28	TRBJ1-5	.	CASRRRESNQPQHF	TGTGCCAGCCGACGGAGGGAGAGCAATCAGCCCCAGCATTTT
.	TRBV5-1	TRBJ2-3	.	CASREPKDSQGDTQYF	TGCGCCAGCAGGGAACCGAAGGACTCCCAGGGAGATACGCAGTATTTT
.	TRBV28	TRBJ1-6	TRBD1	CASSWDSNSPLHF	TGTGCCAGCAGTTGGGACAGTAATTCACCCCTCCACTTT
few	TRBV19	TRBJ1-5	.	CASSRGEQPQHF	TGTGCCAGTAGTAGGGGTGAACAGCCCCAGCATTTT
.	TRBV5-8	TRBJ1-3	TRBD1	CASSTRTGAGNTIYF	TGTGCCAGCAGCACCCGGACAGGGGCAGGAAACACCATATATTTT
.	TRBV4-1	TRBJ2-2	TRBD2	CASRREGTGELFF	TGCGCCAGCCGCAGGGAGGGTACCGGGGAGCTGTTTTTT
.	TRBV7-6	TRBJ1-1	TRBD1	CASSRRTGPVLVVDTEAFF	TGTGCCAGCAGCCGAAGGACAGGGCCAGTCCTCGTAGTAGACACTGAAGCTTTCTTT
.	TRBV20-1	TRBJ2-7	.	CSAIDGTFLYEQYF	TGCAGTGCTATTGACGGAACCTTCCTCTACGAGCAGTACTTC
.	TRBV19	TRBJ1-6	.	CASSSGQFDRNSPLHF	TGTGCCAGTAGTTCCGGACAGTTCGACAGGAATTCACCCCTCCACTTT
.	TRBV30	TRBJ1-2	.	CAWSGGPHGYTF	TGTGCCTGGAGTGGAGGGCCCCATGGCTACACCTTC
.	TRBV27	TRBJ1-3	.	CASSLGRSGNTIYF	TGTGCCAGCAGTCTAGGGAGGTCTGGAAACACCATATATTTT